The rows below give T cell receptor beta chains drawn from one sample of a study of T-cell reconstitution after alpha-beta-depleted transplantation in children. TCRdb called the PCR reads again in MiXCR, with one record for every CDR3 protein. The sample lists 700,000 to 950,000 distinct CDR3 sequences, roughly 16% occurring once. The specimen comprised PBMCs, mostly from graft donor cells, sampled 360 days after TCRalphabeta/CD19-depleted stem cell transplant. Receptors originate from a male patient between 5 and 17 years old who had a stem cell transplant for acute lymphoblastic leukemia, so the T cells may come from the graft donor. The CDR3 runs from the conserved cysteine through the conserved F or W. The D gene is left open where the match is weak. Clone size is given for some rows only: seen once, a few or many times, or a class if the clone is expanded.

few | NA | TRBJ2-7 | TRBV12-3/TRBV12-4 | CASTRSQGSYEQYF | TGTGCCAGCACCCGAAGTCAGGGCTCATACGAGCAGTACTTC
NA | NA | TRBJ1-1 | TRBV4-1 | CASSQGGGMSTEAFF | TGCGCCAGCAGCCAAGGGGGAGGTATGAGCACTGAAGCTTTCTTT
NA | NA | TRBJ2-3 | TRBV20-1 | CSANSLDTQYF | TGCAGTGCTAATTCCTTGGATACGCAGTATTTT
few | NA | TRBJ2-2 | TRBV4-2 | CASSQDYPSSTNTGELFF | TGTGCCAGCAGCCAAGATTACCCCTCGTCGACGAACACCGGGGAGCTGTTTTTT
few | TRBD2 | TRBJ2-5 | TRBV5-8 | CAAPNRGGVETQYF | TGTGCCGCCCCAAATCGGGGAGGGGTCGAGACCCAGTACTTC
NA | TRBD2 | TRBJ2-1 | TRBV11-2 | CASSPVTGRAGNEQFF | TGTGCCAGCAGCCCGGTGACCGGGAGGGCTGGTAATGAGCAGTTCTTC
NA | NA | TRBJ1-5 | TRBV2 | CASSEFAGIGSKQPQHF | TGTGCCAGCAGTGAATTTGCAGGGATAGGGAGCAAACAGCCCCAGCATTTT
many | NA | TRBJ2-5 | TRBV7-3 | CASSLSGEYQETQYF | TGTGCCAGCAGCTTAAGTGGGGAATACCAAGAGACCCAGTACTTC
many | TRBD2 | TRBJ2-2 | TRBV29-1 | CSVERESNTGELFF | TGCAGCGTTGAGCGGGAGTCGAACACCGGGGAGCTGTTTTTT
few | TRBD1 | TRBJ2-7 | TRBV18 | CASSSDRGRGSEQYF | TGTGCCAGCTCATCGGACAGGGGGCGAGGATCCGAGCAGTACTTC
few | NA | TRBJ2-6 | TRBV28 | CASPIPQGTPGANVLTF | TGTGCCAGCCCTATTCCGCAGGGTACCCCGGGGGCCAACGTCCTGACTTTC
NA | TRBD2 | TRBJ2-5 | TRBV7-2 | CASSLQLGLVRETQYF | TGTGCCAGCAGCTTACAGTTGGGACTAGTACGAGAGACCCAGTACTTC
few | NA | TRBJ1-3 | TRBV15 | CATSRDRAAGNTIYF | TGTGCCACCAGCAGAGACAGGGCTGCTGGAAACACCATATATTTT
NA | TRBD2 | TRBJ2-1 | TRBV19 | CASSVLAGDFNEQFF | TGTGCCAGTAGTGTGCTAGCGGGGGACTTTAATGAGCAGTTCTTC
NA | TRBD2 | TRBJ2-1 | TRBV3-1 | CASSQDMSPTSGRDNEQFF | TGTGCCAGCAGCCAAGATATGTCCCCGACTAGCGGGAGGGACAATGAGCAGTTCTTC
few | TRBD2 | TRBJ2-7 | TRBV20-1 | CSARSGRASYEQYF | TGCAGTGCTAGGAGCGGGAGGGCTTCCTACGAGCAGTACTTC
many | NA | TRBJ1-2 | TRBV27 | CASSYREPLYGYTF | TGTGCCAGCAGTTACCGAGAACCCCTCTATGGCTACACCTTC
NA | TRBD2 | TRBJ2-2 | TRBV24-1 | CATSTTSGRVTGELFF | TGTGCCACCAGTACAACTAGCGGGAGGGTCACCGGGGAGCTGTTTTTT
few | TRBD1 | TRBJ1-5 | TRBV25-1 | CASSESGTGVNQPQHF | TGTGCCAGCAGTGAATCCGGGACAGGGGTTAATCAGCCCCAGCATTTT
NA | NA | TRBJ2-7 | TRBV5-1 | CASSAGAQQYF | TGCGCCAGCTCCGCGGGGGCTCAGCAGTACTTC
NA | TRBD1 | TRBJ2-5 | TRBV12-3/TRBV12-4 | CASSFYRGQGGETQYF | TGTGCCAGCAGTTTCTATAGGGGACAGGGAGGGGAGACCCAGTACTTC
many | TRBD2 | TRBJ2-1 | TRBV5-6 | CASSLISGTSSYNEQFF | TGTGCCAGCAGCCTCATTAGCGGGACCAGCTCCTACAATGAGCAGTTCTTC
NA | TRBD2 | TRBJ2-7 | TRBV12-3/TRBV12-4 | CASRPGLAEVYEQYF | TGTGCCAGCAGACCCGGACTAGCGGAGGTCTACGAGCAGTACTTC
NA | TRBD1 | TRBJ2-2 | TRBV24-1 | CATSGQGLAGELFF | TGTGCCACCAGTGGACAGGGTTTGGCCGGGGAGCTGTTTTTT
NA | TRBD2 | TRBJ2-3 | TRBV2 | CASSGLAGGGFADTQYF | TGTGCCAGCAGCGGACTAGCGGGAGGAGGGTTCGCAGATACGCAGTATTTT
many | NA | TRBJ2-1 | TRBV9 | CASSVDPPSYNEQFF | TGTGCCAGCAGCGTAGACCCCCCCTCCTACAATGAGCAGTTCTTC
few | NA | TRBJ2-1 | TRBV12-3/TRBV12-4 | CASSFEFIYNEQFF | TGTGCCAGCAGTTTTGAATTTATCTACAATGAGCAGTTCTTC
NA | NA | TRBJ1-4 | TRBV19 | CASSIWDPNEKLFF | TGTGCCAGTAGTATCTGGGATCCGAATGAAAAACTGTTTTTT
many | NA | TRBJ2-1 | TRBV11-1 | CASSPTGYYEQFF | TGTGCCAGCAGCCCAACAGGGTACTATGAGCAGTTCTTC
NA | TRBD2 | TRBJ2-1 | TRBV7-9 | CASSLVAGARNEQFF | TGTGCCAGCAGCTTAGTAGCGGGAGCTCGCAATGAGCAGTTCTTC
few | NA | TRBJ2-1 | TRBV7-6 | CASSLGLVLTYNEQFF | TGTGCCAGCAGCTTAGGACTAGTTCTAACCTACAATGAGCAGTTCTTC
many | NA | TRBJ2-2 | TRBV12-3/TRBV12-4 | CASSLSPSGTPTIRTGELFF | TGTGCCAGCAGTTTATCCCCTTCCGGGACACCGACTATACGCACCGGGGAGCTGTTTTTT
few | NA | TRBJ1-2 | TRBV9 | CASSADSAYGYTF | TGTGCCAGCAGCGCGGACAGCGCCTATGGCTACACCTTC
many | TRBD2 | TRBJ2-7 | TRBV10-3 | CAISDPSGSIYEQYF | TGTGCCATCAGTGATCCTAGCGGGAGTATCTACGAGCAGTACTTC
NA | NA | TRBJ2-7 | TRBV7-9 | CASSSLITGSYEQYF | TGTGCCAGCAGCTCCCTTATTACAGGATCCTACGAGCAGTACTTC
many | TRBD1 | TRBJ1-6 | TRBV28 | CASSPPGQEGNSPLHF | TGTGCCAGCAGCCCACCGGGACAGGAAGGGAATTCACCCCTCCACTTT
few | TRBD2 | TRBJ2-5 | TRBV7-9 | CASSPLAGVKMGETQYF | TGTGCCAGCAGCCCGTTAGCGGGAGTAAAGATGGGGGAGACCCAGTACTTC
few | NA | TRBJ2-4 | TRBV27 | CASSFGVAKNIQYF | TGTGCCAGCAGTTTTGGGGTAGCCAAAAACATTCAGTACTTC
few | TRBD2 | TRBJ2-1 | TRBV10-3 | CAISGLAGGAEQFF | TGTGCCATCAGTGGGCTAGCGGGAGGAGCTGAGCAGTTCTTC